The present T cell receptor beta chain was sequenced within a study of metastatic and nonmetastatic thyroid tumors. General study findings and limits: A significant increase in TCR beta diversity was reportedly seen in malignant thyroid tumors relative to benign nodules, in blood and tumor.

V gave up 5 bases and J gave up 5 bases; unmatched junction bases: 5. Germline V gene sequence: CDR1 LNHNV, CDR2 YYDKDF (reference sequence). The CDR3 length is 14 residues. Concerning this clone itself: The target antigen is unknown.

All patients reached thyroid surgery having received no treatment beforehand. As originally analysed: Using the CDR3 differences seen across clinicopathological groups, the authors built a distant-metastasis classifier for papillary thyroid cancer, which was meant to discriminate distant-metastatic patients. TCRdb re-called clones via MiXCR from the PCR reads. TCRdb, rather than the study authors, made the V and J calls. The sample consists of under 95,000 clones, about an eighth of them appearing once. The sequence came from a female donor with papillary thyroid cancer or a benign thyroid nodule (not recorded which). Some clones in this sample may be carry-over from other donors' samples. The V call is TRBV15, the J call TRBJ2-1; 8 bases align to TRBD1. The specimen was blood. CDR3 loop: CATSSRGQDNEQFF. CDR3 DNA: TGTGCCACCAGCTCCCGGGGACAGGACAATGAGCAGTTCTTC.